Shown below are 6 T cell receptor beta chains from a single sample sequenced in a study of blood T cell repertoires in COVID-19 (dated by TCRdb to between 2020 and 2021). Library method: the immunoSEQ multiplex PCR assay. TCRdb obtained this table from immuneACCESS and retained in-frame rearrangements with V and J assigned. These tables miss some clones; where compared with another copy, unresolved V genes account for less than half of the shortfall, and the remainder is unexplained. In all, the sample holds 450,000 to 500,000 clones, and about 85% of those were seen once. Jointly, the top ten make up roughly 0.7% of the sample. The sample taken for sequencing was PBMCs or T cells enriched from blood (not recorded which). The receptors were sampled from a woman between 18 and 29 years old who had recovered from COVID-19.

This chain links TRBV13 with TRBJ1-2, with unresolved D. Germline CDR1 PRHDT, CDR2 FYEKMQ (reference sequence). V was cut by 5 bases and J by 3 bases, with 7 bases left in between. This CDR3 is built from 12 residues. CDR3 protein: CASSVYDYGYTF. The CDR3 coding sequence is TGTGCCAGCAGCGTATATGACTATGGCTACACCTTC.

CDR3 sequence: CASSPGQARGYTF. DNA of the CDR3: TGTGCCAGCAGTCCCGGACAGGCCCGCGGCTACACCTTC. The chain has TRBV12-3 or TRBV12-4 and TRBJ1-2; 7 nucleotides agree with TRBD1. The V and J ends lost 5 bases and 8 bases, in that order; junction bases with no gene match: 8. CDR3 length: 13 residues.

The chain uses TRBV30 and TRBJ1-6; TRBD1 agrees at 7 bases. Per the germline V gene, CDR1 is GTSNPN and CDR2 is SVGIG (reference sequence). V gave up 0 bases and J gave up 8 bases; unmatched junction bases: 7. This CDR3 has 15 amino acids. This CDR3 reads CAWSVRQGGDSPLHF. The CDR3 DNA sequence: TGTGCCTGGAGTGTACGACAGGGAGGAGATTCACCCCTCCACTTT.

The J gene is TRBJ2-2, the V gene TRBV6-5, with TRBD2 matching over 7 bases. Germline V gene sequence: CDR1 MNHEY, CDR2 SVGAGI. The ends lost 11 bases at V and 3 bases at J; junction bases unmatched: 9. CDR3 size: 14 residues. CDR3 amino acids: CAGRLAWDTGELFF. In DNA, the CDR3 is TGTGCCGGGAGACTAGCTTGGGACACCGGGGAGCTGTTTTTT.

This clone was recorded only once. The rearrangement uses TRBV4-2 and TRBJ2-1, with 7 bases fitting TRBD2. With 1 base clipped from V and 5 bases from J, the junction kept 8 bases outside the gene matches. The CDR3 covers 16 residues. Germline V CDR1 and CDR2: LGHNA, YNFKEQ. CDR3 in amino acids: CASSQVSAGTHNEQFF. The CDR3, as DNA: TGTGCCAGCAGCCAAGTATCAGCGGGGACCCACAATGAGCAGTTCTTC.

V and J are TRBV9 and TRBJ1-2; D ambiguous. Per the germline V gene, CDR1 is SGDLS and CDR2 is YYNGEE. Between the trimmed V and J ends, which lost 2 bases and 3 bases, there was a span of 11 bases. The CDR3 runs 14 residues. In DNA, the CDR3 is TGTGCCAGCAGCGTCATGGGTCTAGACTATGGCTACACCTTC. Translated: CASSVMGLDYGYTF.